A selection of T cell receptor beta chains follows, all from one sample in a study of cytomegalovirus exposure and HLA in healthy donors. TCRdb keeps only in-frame clones here, not all; method: immunoSEQ multiplex PCR. The sample has around 230,000 clones, more than 75% seen once; the top ten hold approximately 5.7%. Sequenced material: PBMCs. Receptors originate from a middle-aged man in good health and CMV-seropositive. Each CDR3 is given without its conserved first and last residue. The D gene is left open where the match is weak.

J: TRBJ2-2; D: TRBD2; V: TRBV7-2; CDR3: ASSVPREGANTGELF
J: TRBJ1-1; D: NA; V: TRBV4-1; CDR3: ASSQGARGVTEAF
J: TRBJ2-1; D: TRBD2; V: TRBV5-6; CDR3: ASRPFSGRANEQF
J: TRBJ2-1; D: TRBD2; V: TRBV29-1; CDR3: SGRLAGTAYNEQF
J: TRBJ2-2; D: NA; V: TRBV7-9; CDR3: ASSSERQLNTGELF
J: TRBJ2-3; D: TRBD2; V: TRBV5-1; CDR3: ASSLANKAGGGDTQY
J: TRBJ2-1; D: NA; V: TRBV30; CDR3: AWSVRGLVGSEQF
J: TRBJ2-2; D: NA; V: TRBV7-7; CDR3: ASSLRSGVTGELF
J: TRBJ2-1; D: TRBD2; V: TRBV6-1; CDR3: ASIELAENEQF
J: TRBJ2-3; D: TRBD2; V: TRBV5-1; CDR3: ASSPGLAVGTDTQY
J: TRBJ2-1; D: NA; V: TRBV29-1; CDR3: STRPQNDNEQF
J: TRBJ1-4; D: TRBD1; V: TRBV12-5; CDR3: ASGLGRGQGLQGDEKLF
J: TRBJ1-5; D: NA; V: TRBV2; CDR3: ASSDRAEDSNQPQH
J: TRBJ2-1; D: NA; V: TRBV29-1; CDR3: SVEDRQGKGYEQF
J: TRBJ2-7; D: NA; V: TRBV7-3; CDR3: ASSLDPRSSYEQY
J: TRBJ2-1; D: NA; V: TRBV7-3; CDR3: ASSPSSGEQF
J: TRBJ2-5; D: NA; V: TRBV19; CDR3: ASSMLAFQETQY
J: TRBJ2-6; D: TRBD1; V: TRBV5-1; CDR3: ASSLGGTGANVLT
J: TRBJ1-1; D: TRBD1; V: TRBV6-1; CDR3: ASSGSGQGAKAF
J: TRBJ2-1; D: TRBD2; V: TRBV11-3; CDR3: ASSLVSGTDEQF
J: NA; D: TRBD1; V: TRBV15; CDR3: ATSRPGTATYEQY
J: TRBJ2-3; D: NA; V: TRBV10-3; CDR3: AISEPTGHTDTQY
J: TRBJ2-5; D: TRBD2; V: TRBV7-6; CDR3: ASSSLYPGLAGKETQY
J: TRBJ1-1; D: TRBD1; V: TRBV11-2; CDR3: ASSPGTATNTEAF
J: TRBJ2-1; D: TRBD2; V: TRBV19; CDR3: ATRKGLDPYNEQF
J: TRBJ2-1; D: NA; V: TRBV7-2; CDR3: ASSRGGSYNEQF
J: TRBJ2-1; D: TRBD2; V: TRBV27; CDR3: ASSIGTSGANEQF
J: TRBJ2-1; D: NA; V: TRBV7-7; CDR3: ASSLVGGGEQF
J: TRBJ2-1; D: TRBD2; V: TRBV27; CDR3: ASSSGRAHNEQF
J: TRBJ2-1; D: NA; V: TRBV27; CDR3: ASSLSQSSYNEQF
J: TRBJ1-2; D: NA; V: TRBV6-5; CDR3: ASSEVRGNYGYT
J: TRBJ2-1; D: NA; V: TRBV27; CDR3: ASSWFPGVYNEQF
J: TRBJ2-1; D: TRBD2; V: TRBV9; CDR3: ASSGTGTSGLNEQF
J: TRBJ1-5; D: NA; V: TRBV7-9; CDR3: ASSYQSGLPQH
J: TRBJ2-3; D: TRBD1; V: TRBV5-1; CDR3: ASSLDPGGLQDTQY
J: TRBJ2-1; D: NA; V: TRBV5-1; CDR3: ASSLDSYNEQF
J: TRBJ1-4; D: NA; V: TRBV6-1; CDR3: ASSDPLRGHEKLF
J: TRBJ1-1; D: NA; V: TRBV30; CDR3: AWSVGSTEAF
J: TRBJ2-1; D: TRBD1; V: TRBV5-1; CDR3: ASSIPGTGVVAGLYNEQF
J: TRBJ2-1; D: NA; V: TRBV25-1; CDR3: ASSASRFIYNEQF
J: TRBJ2-3; D: NA; V: TRBV27; CDR3: ASSLRGGVSTDTQY
J: TRBJ2-3; D: NA; V: TRBV5-1; CDR3: ASSLARDTQY
J: TRBJ2-7; D: NA; V: TRBV10-1; CDR3: ASSEGGFYEQY
J: TRBJ2-1; D: TRBD2; V: TRBV5-6; CDR3: ASSLRLANEQF
J: TRBJ2-6; D: TRBD1; V: TRBV7-9; CDR3: ASSSSTGSGANVLT
J: TRBJ1-2; D: TRBD1; V: TRBV27; CDR3: ASSLSGQGAYGYT
J: TRBJ2-1; D: TRBD2; V: TRBV4-1; CDR3: ASSQVEGASTSGTWDRPEQF
J: TRBJ2-2; D: TRBD1; V: TRBV27; CDR3: ASTWAGGSGELF
J: TRBJ2-2; D: NA; V: TRBV6-1; CDR3: ASSEWRANTGELF